The T cell receptor beta chain under discussion was sequenced for a study of shared clonotypes between healthy human individuals. Study in general: Three plates were used per donor for CD4 naive, three for CD4 memory, two for CD8 naive and one for CD8 memory.

A CD45RA-negative memory subset and a CD45RA+ naive subset were separated from the CD4+ cells. Only in-frame clones appear in the TCRdb table, and some are missing; sequencing was by immunoSEQ multiplex PCR. The sample shows 2 million to 2.5 million clones, less than 95% of them seen only once. As concerns this clone: What it binds is unknown.

Study findings and constraints: Larger richness was generally estimated for naive than memory subsets. Sampling included only blood; tissue repertoires likely differ.

The CDR3 is 15 residues long. Germline lookup yields CDR1 SGHRS and CDR2 YFSETQ. Trimming stripped 5 bases from V and 8 bases from J, with 19 bases between. Sequencing input: naive CD4+ T cells from PBMCs. Subset reported: CD45RA+ positively selected. The chain employs TRBV5-1 and TRBJ1-4; D not certain. This TCR was sampled from a man aged 18-30 years in good health. Some clones in this sample may be carry-over from other donors' samples. The CDR3 DNA sequence: TGCGCCAGCAGAATAGGACTGGGGTCGGGCGAAAAACTGTTTTTT. Translated: CASRIGLGSGEKLFF.